The subject of this entry is one TCR beta chain. These data originate in a study of radiotherapy plus CTLA-4 blockade in lung cancer. Germline V gene lookup returns CDR1 SNHLY and CDR2 FYNNEI. The length of the CDR3 is 13 residues. Trimming took 6 bases from V and 5 from J, leaving 13 bases between them. The data were produced by immunoSEQ multiplex PCR, yet TCRdb's version contains in-frame clones alone and is incomplete. The table lists around 100,000 clones, roughly four fifths of them singletons, with roughly 3.1% in the top ten. The sequences come from peripheral blood, collected from a patient treated with radiotherapy plus ipilimumab. The receptor comes from a human donor with non-small cell lung cancer that progressed on radiotherapy plus ipilimumab. Some clones in this sample may be carry-over from other donors' samples. The V gene is TRBV2, the J gene TRBJ1-1; D unclear. CDR3 region: CASSGEGRTEAFF. The CDR3, as DNA: TGTGCCAGCAGCGGCGAGGGCCGTACTGAAGCTTTCTTT.